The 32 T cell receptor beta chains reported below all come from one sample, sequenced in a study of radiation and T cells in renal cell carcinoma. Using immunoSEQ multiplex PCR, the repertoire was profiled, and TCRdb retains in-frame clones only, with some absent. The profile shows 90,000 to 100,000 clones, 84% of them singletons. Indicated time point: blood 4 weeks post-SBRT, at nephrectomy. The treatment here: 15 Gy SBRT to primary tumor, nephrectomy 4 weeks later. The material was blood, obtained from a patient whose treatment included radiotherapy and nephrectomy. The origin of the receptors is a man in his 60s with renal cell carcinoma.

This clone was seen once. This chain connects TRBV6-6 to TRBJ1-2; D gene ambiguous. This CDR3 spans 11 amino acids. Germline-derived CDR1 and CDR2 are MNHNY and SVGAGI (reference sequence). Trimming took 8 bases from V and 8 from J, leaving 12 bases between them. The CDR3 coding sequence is TGTGCCAGCGGGGTTCCACGAGGCTACACCTTC. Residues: CASGVPRGYTF.

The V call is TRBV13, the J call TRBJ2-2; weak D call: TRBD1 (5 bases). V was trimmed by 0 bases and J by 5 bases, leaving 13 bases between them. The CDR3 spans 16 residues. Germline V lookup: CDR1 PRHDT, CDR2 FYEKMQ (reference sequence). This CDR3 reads CASSLGRRGATGELFF. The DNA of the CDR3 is TGTGCCAGCAGCTTAGGCCGTCGTGGGGCGACCGGGGAGCTGTTTTTT.

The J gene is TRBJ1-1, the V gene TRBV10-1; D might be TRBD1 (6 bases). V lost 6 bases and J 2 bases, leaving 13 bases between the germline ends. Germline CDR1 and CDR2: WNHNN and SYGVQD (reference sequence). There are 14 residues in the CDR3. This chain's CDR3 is CASRGAGVNTEAFF. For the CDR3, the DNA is TGCGCCAGCAGGGGTGCAGGGGTCAACACTGAAGCTTTCTTT.

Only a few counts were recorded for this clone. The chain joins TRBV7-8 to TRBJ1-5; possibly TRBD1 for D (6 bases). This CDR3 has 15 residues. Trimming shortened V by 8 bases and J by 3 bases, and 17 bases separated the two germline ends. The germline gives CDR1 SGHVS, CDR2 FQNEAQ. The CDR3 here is CASHSGAFSNQPQHF. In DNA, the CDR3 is TGTGCCAGCCACTCGGGGGCATTTTCCAATCAGCCCCAGCATTTT.

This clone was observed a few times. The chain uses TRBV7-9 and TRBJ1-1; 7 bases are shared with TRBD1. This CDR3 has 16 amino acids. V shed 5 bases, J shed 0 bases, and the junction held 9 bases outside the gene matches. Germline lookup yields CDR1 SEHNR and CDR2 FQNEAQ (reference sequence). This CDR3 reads CASSGRQGGMNTEAFF. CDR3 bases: TGTGCCAGCAGCGGACGACAGGGAGGCATGAACACTGAAGCTTTCTTT.

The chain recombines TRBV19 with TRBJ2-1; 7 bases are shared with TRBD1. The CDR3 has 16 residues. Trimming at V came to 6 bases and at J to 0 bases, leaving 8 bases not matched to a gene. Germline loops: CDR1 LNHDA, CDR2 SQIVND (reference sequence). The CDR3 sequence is CASSPTGLSSYNEQFF. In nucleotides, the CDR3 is TGTGCCAGTAGCCCGACAGGGTTGAGCTCCTACAATGAGCAGTTCTTC.

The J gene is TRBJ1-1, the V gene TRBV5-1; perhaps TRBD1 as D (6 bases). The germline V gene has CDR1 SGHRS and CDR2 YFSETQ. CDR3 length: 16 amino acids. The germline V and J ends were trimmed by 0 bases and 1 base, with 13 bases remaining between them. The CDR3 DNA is TGCGCCAGCAGCTTGGTTCCGGGGGCAGGGAACACTGAAGCTTTCTTT. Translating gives CASSLVPGAGNTEAFF.

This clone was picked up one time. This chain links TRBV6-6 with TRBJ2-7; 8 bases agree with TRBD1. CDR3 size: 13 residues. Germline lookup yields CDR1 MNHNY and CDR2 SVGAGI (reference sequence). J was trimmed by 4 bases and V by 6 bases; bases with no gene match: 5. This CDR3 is CASRTGAGYEQYF. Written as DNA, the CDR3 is TGTGCCAGCAGGACAGGGGCGGGGTACGAGCAGTACTTC.

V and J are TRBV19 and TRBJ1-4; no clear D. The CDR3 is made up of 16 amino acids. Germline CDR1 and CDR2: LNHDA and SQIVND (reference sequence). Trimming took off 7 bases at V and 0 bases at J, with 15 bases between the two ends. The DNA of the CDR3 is TGTGCCAGTAACCGCTACGGGATTGCAACTAATGAAAAACTGTTTTTT. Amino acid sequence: CASNRYGIATNEKLFF.

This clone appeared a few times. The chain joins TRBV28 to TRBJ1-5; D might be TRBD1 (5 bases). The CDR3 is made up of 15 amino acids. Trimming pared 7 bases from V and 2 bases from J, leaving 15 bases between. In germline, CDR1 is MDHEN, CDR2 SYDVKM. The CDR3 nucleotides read TGTGCCAGCAATTCCAGGGCGGGGGGCAATCAGCCCCAGCATTTT. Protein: CASNSRAGGNQPQHF.

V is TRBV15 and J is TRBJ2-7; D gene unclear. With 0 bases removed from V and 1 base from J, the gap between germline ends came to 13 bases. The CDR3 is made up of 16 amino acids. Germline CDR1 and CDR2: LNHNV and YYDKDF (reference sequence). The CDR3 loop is CATSRDSPEVSYEQYF. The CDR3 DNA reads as TGTGCCACCAGCAGAGACAGTCCAGAGGTATCCTACGAGCAGTACTTC.

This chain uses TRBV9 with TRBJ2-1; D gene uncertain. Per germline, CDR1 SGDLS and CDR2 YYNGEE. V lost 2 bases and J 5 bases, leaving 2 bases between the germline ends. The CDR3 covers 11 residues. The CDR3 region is CASSVDNEQFF. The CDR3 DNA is TGTGCCAGCAGCGTGGACAATGAGCAGTTCTTC.

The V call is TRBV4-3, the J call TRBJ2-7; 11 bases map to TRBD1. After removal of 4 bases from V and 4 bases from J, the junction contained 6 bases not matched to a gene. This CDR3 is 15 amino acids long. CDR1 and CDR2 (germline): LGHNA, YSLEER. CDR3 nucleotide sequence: TGCGCCAGCAGCCCTTGGGACAGGGGGACGTACGAGCAGTACTTC. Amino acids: CASSPWDRGTYEQYF.

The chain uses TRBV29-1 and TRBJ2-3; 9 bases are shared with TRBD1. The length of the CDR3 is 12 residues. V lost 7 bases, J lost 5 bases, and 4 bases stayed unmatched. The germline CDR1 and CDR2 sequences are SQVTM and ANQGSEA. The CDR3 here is CSGRTGEDTQYF. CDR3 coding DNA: TGCAGCGGGAGGACAGGGGAAGATACGCAGTATTTT.

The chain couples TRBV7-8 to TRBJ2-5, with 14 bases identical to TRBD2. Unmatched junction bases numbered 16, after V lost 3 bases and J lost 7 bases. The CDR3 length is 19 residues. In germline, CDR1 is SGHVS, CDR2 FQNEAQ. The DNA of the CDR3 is TGTGCCAGCAGCTTCCCGCACCAGACTAGCGGGGGGGGTGGTGTGACCCAGTACTTC. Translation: CASSFPHQTSGGGGVTQYF. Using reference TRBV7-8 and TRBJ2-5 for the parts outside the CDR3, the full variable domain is GAGVSQSPRYKVAKRGQDVALRCDPISGHVSLFWYQQALGQGPEFLTYFQNEAQLDKSGLPSDRFFAERPEGSVSTLKIQRTQQEDSAVYLCASSFPHQTSGGGGVTQYFGPGTRLLVL.

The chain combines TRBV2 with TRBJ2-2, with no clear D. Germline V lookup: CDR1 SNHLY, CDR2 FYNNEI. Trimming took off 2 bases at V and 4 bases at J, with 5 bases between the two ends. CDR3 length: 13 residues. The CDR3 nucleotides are TGTGCCAGCAGTGAAAGGGTCACCGGGGAGCTGTTTTTT. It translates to CASSERVTGELFF.

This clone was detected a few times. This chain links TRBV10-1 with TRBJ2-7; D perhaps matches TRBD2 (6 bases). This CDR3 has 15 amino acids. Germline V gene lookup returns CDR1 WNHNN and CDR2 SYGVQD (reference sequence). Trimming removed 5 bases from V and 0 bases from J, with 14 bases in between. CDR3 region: CASSSRLANSYEQYF. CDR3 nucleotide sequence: TGCGCCAGCAGTTCCCGGCTAGCGAACTCCTACGAGCAGTACTTC.

The CDR3 DNA sequence: TGCGCCAGCAGCTTGGGGGACAGGGACAATCAGCCCCAGCATTTT. The encoded protein is CASSLGDRDNQPQHF. The rearrangement uses TRBV5-1 and TRBJ1-5; TRBD1 matches 9 bases. The CDR3 loop spans 15 amino acids. The V gene's germline CDR1 is SGHRS and CDR2 YFSETQ. The ends lost 0 bases at V and 3 bases at J; junction bases unmatched: 1.

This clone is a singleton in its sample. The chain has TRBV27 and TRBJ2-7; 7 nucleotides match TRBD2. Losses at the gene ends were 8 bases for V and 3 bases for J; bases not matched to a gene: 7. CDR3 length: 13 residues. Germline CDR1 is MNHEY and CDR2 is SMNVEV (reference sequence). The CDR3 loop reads CASRGAGDYEQYF. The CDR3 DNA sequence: TGTGCCAGCCGAGGGGCGGGAGACTACGAGCAGTACTTC.

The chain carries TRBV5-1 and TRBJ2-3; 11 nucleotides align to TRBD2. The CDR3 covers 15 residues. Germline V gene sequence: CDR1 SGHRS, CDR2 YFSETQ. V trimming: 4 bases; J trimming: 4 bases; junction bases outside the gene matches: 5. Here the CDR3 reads CASSGPGLAADTQYF. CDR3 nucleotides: TGCGCCAGCAGCGGACCGGGACTAGCGGCAGATACGCAGTATTTT.

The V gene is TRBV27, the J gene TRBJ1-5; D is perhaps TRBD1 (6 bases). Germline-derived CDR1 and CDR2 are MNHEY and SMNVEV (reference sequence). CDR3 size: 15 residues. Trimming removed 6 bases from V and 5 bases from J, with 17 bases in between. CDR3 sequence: CASRHHYRADQPQHF. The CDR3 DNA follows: TGTGCCAGCAGACACCACTACAGGGCAGATCAGCCCCAGCATTTT.

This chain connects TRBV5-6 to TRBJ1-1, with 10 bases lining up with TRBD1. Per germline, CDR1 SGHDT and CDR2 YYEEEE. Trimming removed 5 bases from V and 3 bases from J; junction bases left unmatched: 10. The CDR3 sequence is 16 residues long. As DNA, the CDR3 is TGTGCCAGCAGAAGGACAGGGGGGGTCTTGGACACTGAAGCTTTCTTT. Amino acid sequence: CASRRTGGVLDTEAFF.

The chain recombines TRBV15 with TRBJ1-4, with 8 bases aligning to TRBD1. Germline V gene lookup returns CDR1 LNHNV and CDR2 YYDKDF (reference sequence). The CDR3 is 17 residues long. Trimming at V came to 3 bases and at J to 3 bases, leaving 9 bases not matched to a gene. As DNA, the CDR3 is TGTGCCACCAGCAGGACGGATCAGGGGGCGGCTAATGAAAAACTGTTTTTT. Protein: CATSRTDQGAANEKLFF.

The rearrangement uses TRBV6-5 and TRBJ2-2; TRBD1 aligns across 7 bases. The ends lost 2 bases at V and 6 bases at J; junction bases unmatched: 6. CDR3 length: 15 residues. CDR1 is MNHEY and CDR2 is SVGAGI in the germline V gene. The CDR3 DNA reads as TGTGCCAGCAGTTACCAAGGGGGCGCGCCCGGGGAGCTGTTTTTT. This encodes CASSYQGGAPGELFF.

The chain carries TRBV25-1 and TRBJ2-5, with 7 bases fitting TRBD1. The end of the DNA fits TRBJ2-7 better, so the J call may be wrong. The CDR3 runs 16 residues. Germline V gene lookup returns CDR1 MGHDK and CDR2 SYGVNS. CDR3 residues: CASRPDRVNNLYEQYF. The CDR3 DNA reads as TGTGCCAGCAGACCAGACAGGGTGAACAACCTCTACGAGCAGTACTTC.

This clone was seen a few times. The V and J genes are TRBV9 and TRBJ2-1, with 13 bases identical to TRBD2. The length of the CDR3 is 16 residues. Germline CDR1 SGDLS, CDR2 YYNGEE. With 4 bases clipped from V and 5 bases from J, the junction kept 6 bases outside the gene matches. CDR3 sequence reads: CASSPTSGRGNNEQFF. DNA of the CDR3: TGTGCCAGCAGCCCCACTAGCGGGAGGGGCAACAATGAGCAGTTCTTC.

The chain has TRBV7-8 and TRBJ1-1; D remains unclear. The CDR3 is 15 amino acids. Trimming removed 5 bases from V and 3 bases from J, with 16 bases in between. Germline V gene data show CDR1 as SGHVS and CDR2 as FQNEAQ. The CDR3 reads CASSKRASPYTEAFF. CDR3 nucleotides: TGTGCCAGCAGCAAGAGGGCGTCCCCATACACTGAAGCTTTCTTT.

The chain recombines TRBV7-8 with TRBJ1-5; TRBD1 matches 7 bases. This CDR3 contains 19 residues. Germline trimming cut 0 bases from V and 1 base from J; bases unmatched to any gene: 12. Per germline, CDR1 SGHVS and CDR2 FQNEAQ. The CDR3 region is CASSLAHGETGESNQPQHF. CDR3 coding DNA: TGTGCCAGCAGCTTAGCGCACGGGGAAACAGGGGAAAGCAATCAGCCCCAGCATTTT.

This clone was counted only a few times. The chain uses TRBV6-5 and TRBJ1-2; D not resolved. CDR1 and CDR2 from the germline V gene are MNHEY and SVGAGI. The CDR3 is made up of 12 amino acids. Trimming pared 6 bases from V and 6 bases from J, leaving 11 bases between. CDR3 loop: CASSPDLDGYTF. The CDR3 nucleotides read TGTGCCAGCAGCCCCGATCTGGATGGCTACACCTTC.

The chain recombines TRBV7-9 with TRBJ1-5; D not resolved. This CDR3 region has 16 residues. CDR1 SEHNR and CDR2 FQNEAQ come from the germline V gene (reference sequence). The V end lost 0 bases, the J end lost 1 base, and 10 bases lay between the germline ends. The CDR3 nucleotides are TGTGCCAGCAGCTTAGCGGTGGGATTCAGCAATCAGCCCCAGCATTTT. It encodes CASSLAVGFSNQPQHF.

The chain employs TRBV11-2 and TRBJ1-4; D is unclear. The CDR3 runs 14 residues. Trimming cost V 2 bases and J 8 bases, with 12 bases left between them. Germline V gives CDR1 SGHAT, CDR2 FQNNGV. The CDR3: CASSLLGVKEKLFF. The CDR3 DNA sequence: TGTGCCAGCAGCTTACTCGGGGTGAAAGAAAAACTGTTTTTT.

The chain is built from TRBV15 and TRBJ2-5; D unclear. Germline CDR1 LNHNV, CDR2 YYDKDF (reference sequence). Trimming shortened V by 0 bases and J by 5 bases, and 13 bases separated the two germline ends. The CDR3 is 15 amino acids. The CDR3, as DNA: TGTGCCACCAGCAGAGATCGCGGCTTTACGGAGACCCAGTACTTC. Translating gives CATSRDRGFTETQYF.